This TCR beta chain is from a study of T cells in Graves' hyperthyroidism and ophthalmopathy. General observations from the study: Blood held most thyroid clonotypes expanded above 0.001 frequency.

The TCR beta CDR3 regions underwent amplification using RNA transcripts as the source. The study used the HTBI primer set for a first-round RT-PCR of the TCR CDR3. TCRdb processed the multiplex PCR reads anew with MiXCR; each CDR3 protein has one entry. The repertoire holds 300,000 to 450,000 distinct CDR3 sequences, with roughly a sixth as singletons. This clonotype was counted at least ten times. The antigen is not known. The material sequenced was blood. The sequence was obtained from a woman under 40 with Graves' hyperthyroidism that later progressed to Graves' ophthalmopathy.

The CDR3 region is CASSGGDNQPQHF. The CDR3 coding sequence is TGTGCCAGCAGTGGCGGGGATAATCAGCCCCAGCATTTT. This chain connects TRBV2 to TRBJ1-5, with no clear D. V dropped 4 bases and J dropped 4 bases, with 8 bases sitting between them. Per the germline V gene, CDR1 is SNHLY and CDR2 is FYNNEI. This CDR3 contains 13 residues.